A selection of T cell receptor beta chains follows, all from one sample in a study of identical twins. TCRdb processed the 5' RACE reads anew with MiXCR; each CDR3 protein has one entry. The data hold about 210,000 distinct CDR3 sequences, with less than 9.5% observed a single time. The sequencing sample was made of memory (CD45RO+) T cells sorted from blood. These receptors were obtained from a woman aged 18-30 years in good health. Each CDR3 is given with its conserved first and last residue. The order of the fields is V gene, clone size, D gene, J gene, CDR3 protein, CDR3 DNA. D genes are given only for firm matches. The size of a clone is reported for some rows only, either as once, few or many, or as a class for expanded clones.

V gene: TRBV5-1; clone size: many; D gene: NA; J gene: TRBJ2-1; CDR3 protein: CASSLLGGNVYNEQFF; CDR3 DNA: TGCGCCAGCAGCTTGCTGGGGGGCAACGTTTACAATGAGCAGTTCTTC
V gene: TRBV6-1; clone size: many; D gene: NA; J gene: TRBJ2-1; CDR3 protein: CASSRGTDYNEQFF; CDR3 DNA: TGTGCCAGCAGTCGCGGGACGGATTACAATGAGCAGTTCTTC
V gene: TRBV11-2; clone size: few; D gene: NA; J gene: TRBJ2-5; CDR3 protein: CASSLRDPGGTQYF; CDR3 DNA: TGTGCCAGCAGCCTTAGGGACCCTGGGGGGACCCAGTACTTC
V gene: TRBV9; clone size: NA; D gene: NA; J gene: TRBJ1-1; CDR3 protein: CASSVGIHTEAFF; CDR3 DNA: TGTGCCAGCAGCGTAGGTATACACACTGAAGCTTTCTTT
V gene: TRBV5-1; clone size: NA; D gene: TRBD1; J gene: TRBJ2-5; CDR3 protein: CASSRTGKETQYF; CDR3 DNA: TGCGCCAGCAGCAGGACAGGGAAAGAGACCCAGTACTTC
V gene: TRBV3-1; clone size: NA; D gene: NA; J gene: TRBJ2-6; CDR3 protein: CASSQSYSISGANVLTF; CDR3 DNA: TGTGCCAGCAGCCAGTCCTATTCTATCTCTGGGGCCAACGTCCTGACTTTC
V gene: TRBV12-3/TRBV12-4; clone size: NA; D gene: TRBD2; J gene: TRBJ2-1; CDR3 protein: CASSLAQLKRGDYNEQFF; CDR3 DNA: TGTGCCAGCAGTTTAGCGCAACTCAAGCGGGGGGACTACAATGAGCAGTTCTTC
V gene: TRBV7-3; clone size: few; D gene: TRBD1; J gene: TRBJ2-1; CDR3 protein: CASSTTGQGRYNEQFF; CDR3 DNA: TGTGCCAGCAGCACGACCGGACAGGGGCGCTACAATGAGCAGTTCTTC
V gene: TRBV18; clone size: many; D gene: NA; J gene: TRBJ2-7; CDR3 protein: CASSEASDSYEQYF; CDR3 DNA: TGTGCCAGCTCCGAGGCTAGCGACTCCTACGAGCAGTACTTC
V gene: TRBV7-9; clone size: few; D gene: NA; J gene: TRBJ1-2; CDR3 protein: CASSSTRLPDGYTF; CDR3 DNA: TGTGCCAGCAGCTCAACCCGACTGCCGGATGGCTACACCTTC
V gene: TRBV3-1; clone size: few; D gene: NA; J gene: TRBJ1-2; CDR3 protein: CASSHKYGYTF; CDR3 DNA: TGTGCCAGCAGCCACAAGTATGGCTACACCTTC
V gene: TRBV7-8; clone size: NA; D gene: NA; J gene: TRBJ1-1; CDR3 protein: CASSSRGAAEAFF; CDR3 DNA: TGTGCCAGCAGCTCCCGCGGGGCAGCTGAAGCTTTCTTT
V gene: TRBV15; clone size: NA; D gene: NA; J gene: TRBJ2-7; CDR3 protein: CATSRERDSPYEQYF; CDR3 DNA: TGTGCCACCAGCAGAGAGCGGGACAGCCCCTACGAGCAGTACTTC
V gene: TRBV6-2/TRBV6-3; clone size: NA; D gene: NA; J gene: TRBJ2-7; CDR3 protein: CASSPPRGSSYEQYF; CDR3 DNA: TGTGCCAGCAGTCCTCCTCGGGGAAGCTCCTACGAGCAGTACTTC
V gene: TRBV5-5; clone size: few; D gene: NA; J gene: TRBJ2-1; CDR3 protein: CASSLRMAVSYNEQFF; CDR3 DNA: TGTGCCAGCAGCTTGCGGATGGCGGTCTCCTACAATGAGCAGTTCTTC
V gene: TRBV24-1; clone size: many; D gene: TRBD2; J gene: TRBJ2-2; CDR3 protein: CATSDPGLAGDTGELFF; CDR3 DNA: TGTGCCACCAGTGATCCTGGACTAGCGGGGGACACCGGGGAGCTGTTTTTT
V gene: TRBV7-9; clone size: many; D gene: NA; J gene: TRBJ1-3; CDR3 protein: CASSPEQNTIYF; CDR3 DNA: TGTGCCAGCAGCCCGGAGCAAAACACCATATATTTT
V gene: TRBV18; clone size: many; D gene: TRBD1; J gene: TRBJ2-7; CDR3 protein: CASSPKVTGTGHYEQYF; CDR3 DNA: TGTGCCAGCTCCCCTAAAGTAACCGGGACAGGTCACTACGAGCAGTACTTC